This T cell receptor (beta chain) was documented in a study of blood T cell repertoires in COVID-19. On the study more broadly: Samples representing acute and convalescent COVID-19 were sourced from the United States, Italy and Spain.

A single count supports this clone. Sequencing was performed with immunoSEQ multiplex PCR; in TCRdb, only in-frame clones are kept and a portion is missing. The profile shows more than 150,000 clones, about 85% of them singletons. Participants came from fewer than 25 US areas, aged roughly 18 to 89 years. Participant-reported clinical history was the basis for cohort assignment. All recovered Cohort 3 donors got two negative PCRs, got clearance, or saw symptom resolution. The CDR3 is made up of 13 amino acids. J gave up 8 bases and V 6 bases, and 8 bases lay outside the gene matches. Germline V lookup: CDR1 MDHEN, CDR2 SYDVKM.

The source material was PBMCs or T cells enriched from blood (not recorded which). The chain carries TRBV28 and TRBJ1-2; 8 bases map to TRBD1. The TCR originated in a woman aged 45-59 years who had recovered from COVID-19. The chain's CDR3 is CASSPGQDLGYTF. CDR3 nucleotides: TGTGCCAGCAGCCCGGGACAGGACCTGGGCTACACCTTC.